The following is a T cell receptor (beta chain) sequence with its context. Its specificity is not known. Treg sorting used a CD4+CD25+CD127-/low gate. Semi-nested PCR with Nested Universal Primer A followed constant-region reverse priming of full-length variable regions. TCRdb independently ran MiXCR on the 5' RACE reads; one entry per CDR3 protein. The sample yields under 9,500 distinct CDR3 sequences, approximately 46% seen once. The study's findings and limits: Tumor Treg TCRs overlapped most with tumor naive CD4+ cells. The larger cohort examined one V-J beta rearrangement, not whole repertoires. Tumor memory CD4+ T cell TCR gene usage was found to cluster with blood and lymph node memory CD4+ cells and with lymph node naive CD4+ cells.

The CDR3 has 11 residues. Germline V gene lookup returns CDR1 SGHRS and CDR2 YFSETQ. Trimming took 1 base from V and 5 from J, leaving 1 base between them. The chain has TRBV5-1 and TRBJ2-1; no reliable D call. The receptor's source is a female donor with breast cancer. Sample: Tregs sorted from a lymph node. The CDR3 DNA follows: TGCGCCAGCAGCTTGAACAATGAGCAGTTCTTC. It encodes CASSLNNEQFF.